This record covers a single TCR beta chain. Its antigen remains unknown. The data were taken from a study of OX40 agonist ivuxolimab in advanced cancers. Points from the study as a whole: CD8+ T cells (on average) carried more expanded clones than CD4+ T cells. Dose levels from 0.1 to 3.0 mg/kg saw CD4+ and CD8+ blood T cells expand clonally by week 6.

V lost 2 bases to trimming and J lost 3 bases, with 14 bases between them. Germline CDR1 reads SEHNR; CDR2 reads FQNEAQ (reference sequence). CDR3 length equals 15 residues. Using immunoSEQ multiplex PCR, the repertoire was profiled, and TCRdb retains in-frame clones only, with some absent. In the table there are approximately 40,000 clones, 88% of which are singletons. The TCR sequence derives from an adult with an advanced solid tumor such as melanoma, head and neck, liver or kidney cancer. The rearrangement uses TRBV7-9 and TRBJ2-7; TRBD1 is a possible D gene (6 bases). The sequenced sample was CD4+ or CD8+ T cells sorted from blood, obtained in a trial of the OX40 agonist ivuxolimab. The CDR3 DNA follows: TGTGCCAGCAGCTTATCAGCAGGGGCGGGCTACGAGCAGTACTTC. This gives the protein CASSLSAGAGYEQYF.